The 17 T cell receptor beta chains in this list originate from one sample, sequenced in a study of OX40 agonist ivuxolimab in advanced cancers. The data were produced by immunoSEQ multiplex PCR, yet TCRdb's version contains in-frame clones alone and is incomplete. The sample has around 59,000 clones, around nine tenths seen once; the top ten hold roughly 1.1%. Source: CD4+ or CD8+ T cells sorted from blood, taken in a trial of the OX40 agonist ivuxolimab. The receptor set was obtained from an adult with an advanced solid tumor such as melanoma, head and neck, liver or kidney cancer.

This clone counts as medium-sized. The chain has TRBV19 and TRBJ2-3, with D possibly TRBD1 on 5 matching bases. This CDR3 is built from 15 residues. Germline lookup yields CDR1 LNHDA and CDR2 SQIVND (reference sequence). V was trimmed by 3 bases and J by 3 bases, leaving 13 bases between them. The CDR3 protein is CASSIGAPGTDTQYF. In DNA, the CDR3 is TGTGCCAGTAGTATTGGAGCGCCAGGGACAGATACGCAGTATTTT.

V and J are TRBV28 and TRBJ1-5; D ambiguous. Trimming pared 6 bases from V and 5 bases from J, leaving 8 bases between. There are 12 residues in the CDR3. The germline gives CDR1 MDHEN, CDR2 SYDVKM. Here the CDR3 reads CASRPTDQPQHF. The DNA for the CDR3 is TGTGCCAGCAGGCCTACTGATCAGCCCCAGCATTTT.

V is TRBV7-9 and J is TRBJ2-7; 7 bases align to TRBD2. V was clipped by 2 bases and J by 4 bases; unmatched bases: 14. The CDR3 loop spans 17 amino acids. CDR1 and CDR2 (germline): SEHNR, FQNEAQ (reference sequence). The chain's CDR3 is CASSLTHRGEAAYEQYF. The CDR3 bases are TGTGCCAGCAGCTTAACCCACCGGGGGGAGGCCGCGTACGAGCAGTACTTC. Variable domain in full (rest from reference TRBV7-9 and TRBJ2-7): DTGVSQNPRHKITKRGQNVTFRCDPISEHNRLYWYRQTLGQGPEFLTYFQNEAQLEKSRLLSDRFSAERPKGSFSTLEIQRTEQGDSAMYLCASSLTHRGEAAYEQYFGPGTRLTVT.

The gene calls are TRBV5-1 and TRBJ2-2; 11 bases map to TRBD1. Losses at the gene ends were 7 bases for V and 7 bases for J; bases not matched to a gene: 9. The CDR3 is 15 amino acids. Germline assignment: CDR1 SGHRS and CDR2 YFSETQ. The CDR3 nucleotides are TGCGCCAGCGGCTCTGGACAGGGGGCTGTCGGGGAGCTGTTTTTT. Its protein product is CASGSGQGAVGELFF.

Here the CDR3 reads CASSAGTVDYEQYF. DNA of the CDR3: TGTGCCAGCAGCGCCGGGACAGTTGATTACGAGCAGTACTTC. The chain recombines TRBV9 with TRBJ2-7, with 7 positions matching TRBD1. The CDR3 sequence is 14 residues long. J lost 4 bases, V lost 3 bases, and 7 bases had no gene match. From germline, CDR1 is SGDLS and CDR2 YYNGEE. The whole variable domain, remainder taken from reference TRBV9 and TRBJ2-7, is DSGVTQTPKHLITATGQRVTLRCSPRSGDLSVYWYQQSLDQGLQFLIQYYNGEERAKGNILERFSAQQFPDLHSELNLSSLELGDSALYFCASSAGTVDYEQYFGPGTRLTVT.

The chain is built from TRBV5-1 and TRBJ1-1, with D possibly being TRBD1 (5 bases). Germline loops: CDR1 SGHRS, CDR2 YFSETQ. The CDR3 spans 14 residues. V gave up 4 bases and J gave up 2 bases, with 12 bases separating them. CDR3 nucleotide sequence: TGCGCCAGCAGCCCGGGGGGAGGCAACACTGAAGCTTTCTTT. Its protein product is CASSPGGGNTEAFF.

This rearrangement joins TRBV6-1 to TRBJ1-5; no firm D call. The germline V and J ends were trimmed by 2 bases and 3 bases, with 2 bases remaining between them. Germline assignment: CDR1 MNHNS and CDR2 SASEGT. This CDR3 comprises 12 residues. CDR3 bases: TGTGCCAGCAGTGAACCCAATCAGCCCCAGCATTTT. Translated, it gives CASSEPNQPQHF.

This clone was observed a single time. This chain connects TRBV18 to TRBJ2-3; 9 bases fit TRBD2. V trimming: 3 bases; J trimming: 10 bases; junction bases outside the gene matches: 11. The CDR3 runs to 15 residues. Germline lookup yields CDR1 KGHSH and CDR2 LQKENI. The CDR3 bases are TGTGCCAGCTCACCCGGTTCGCTAGCGGGATACTCGCAGTATTTT. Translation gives CASSPGSLAGYSQYF.

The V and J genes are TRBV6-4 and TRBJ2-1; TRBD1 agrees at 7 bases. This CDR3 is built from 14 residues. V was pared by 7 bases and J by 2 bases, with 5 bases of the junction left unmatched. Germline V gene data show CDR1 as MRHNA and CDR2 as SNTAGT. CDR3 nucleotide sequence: TGTGCCAGCATTGGGACAGACCCCTACAATGAGCAGTTCTTC. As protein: CASIGTDPYNEQFF.

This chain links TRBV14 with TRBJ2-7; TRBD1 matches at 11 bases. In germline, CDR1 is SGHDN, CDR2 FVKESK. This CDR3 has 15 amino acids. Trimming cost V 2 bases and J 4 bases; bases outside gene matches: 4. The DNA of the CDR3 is TGTGCCAGCAGCCAATGGACAGGGGGCGGGTACGAGCAGTACTTC. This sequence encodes CASSQWTGGGYEQYF.

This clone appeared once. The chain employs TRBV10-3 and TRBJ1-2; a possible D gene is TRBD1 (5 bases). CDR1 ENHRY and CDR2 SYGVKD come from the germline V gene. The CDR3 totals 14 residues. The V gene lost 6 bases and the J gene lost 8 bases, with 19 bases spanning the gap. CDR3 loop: CAIREDGTLGGYTF. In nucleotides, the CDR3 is TGTGCCATCAGAGAAGACGGGACCCTGGGAGGCTACACCTTC.

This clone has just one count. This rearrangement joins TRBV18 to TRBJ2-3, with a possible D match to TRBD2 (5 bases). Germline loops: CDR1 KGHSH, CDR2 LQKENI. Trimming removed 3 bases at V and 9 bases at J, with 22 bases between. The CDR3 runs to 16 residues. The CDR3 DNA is TGTGCCAGCTCACCTCGGACCTCCCAGCACGGGGAGACGCAGTATTTT. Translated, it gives CASSPRTSQHGETQYF.

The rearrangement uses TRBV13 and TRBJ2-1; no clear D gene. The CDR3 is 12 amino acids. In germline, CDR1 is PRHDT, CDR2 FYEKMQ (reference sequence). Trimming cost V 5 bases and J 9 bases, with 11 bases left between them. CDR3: CASSTSPGEQFF. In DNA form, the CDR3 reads TGTGCCAGCAGCACTTCACCGGGTGAGCAGTTCTTC.

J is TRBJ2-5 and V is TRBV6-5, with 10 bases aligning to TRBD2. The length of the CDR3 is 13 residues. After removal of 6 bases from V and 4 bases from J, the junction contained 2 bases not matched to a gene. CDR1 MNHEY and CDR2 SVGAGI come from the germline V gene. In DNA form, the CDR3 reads TGTGCCAGCAGACTAGCGGGGAGAGAGACCCAGTACTTC. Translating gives CASRLAGRETQYF.

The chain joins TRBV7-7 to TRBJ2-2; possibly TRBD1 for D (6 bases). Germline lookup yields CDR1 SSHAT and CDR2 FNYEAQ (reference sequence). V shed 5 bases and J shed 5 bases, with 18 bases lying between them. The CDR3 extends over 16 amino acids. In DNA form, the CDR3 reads TGTGCCAGCAGCCCCGGGCTACAGGGCCTGACCGGGGAGCTGTTTTTT. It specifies CASSPGLQGLTGELFF.

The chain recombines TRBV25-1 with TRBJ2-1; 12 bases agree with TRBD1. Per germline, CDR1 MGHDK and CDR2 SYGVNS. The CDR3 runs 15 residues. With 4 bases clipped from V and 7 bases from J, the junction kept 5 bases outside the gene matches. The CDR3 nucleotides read TGTGCCAGCAGTGCCGGGACAGGGGGCTGGAATGAGCAGTTCTTC. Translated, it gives CASSAGTGGWNEQFF.

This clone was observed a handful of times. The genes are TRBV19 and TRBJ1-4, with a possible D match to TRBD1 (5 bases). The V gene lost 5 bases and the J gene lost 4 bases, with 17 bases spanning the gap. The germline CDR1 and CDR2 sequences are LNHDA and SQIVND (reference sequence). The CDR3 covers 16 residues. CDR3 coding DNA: TGTGCCAGTAGTGCCGACCAGGGAGGCGGTAATGAAAAACTGTTTTTT. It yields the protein CASSADQGGGNEKLFF.